This record covers a single T cell receptor beta chain. No cognate antigen has been identified for it. Qualities for individual bases were not recorded, and no much larger clone is one base off. These data originate in a study of T cells in Graves' hyperthyroidism and ophthalmopathy (dated by TCRdb to the late 2010s). Background on the whole study: Peripheral blood samples were taken at the time of initial diagnosis, prior to any treatment. TCR V-J signatures able to tell the groups apart were searched for in a discovery cohort of some 100 patients, of whom around 42 had Graves' ophthalmopathy and some 60 had stable Graves' hyperthyroidism. An independent validation cohort of 18 to 20 hyperthyroidism patients and 15 or so patients who later progressed to ophthalmopathy tested prospective prediction of ophthalmopathy. For training and testing, the roughly 97 patients in the discovery cohort were randomly divided in a 7:3 ratio. The study also compared thyroid tissue and blood T-cell repertoires from roughly six Graves' hyperthyroidism patients. Once sampling was done, hyperthyroidism patients were given methimazole at a starting dose of 30 mg daily, whereas ophthalmopathy patients were given high-dose intravenous methylprednisolone. The paper describes TCR Vbeta CDR3 sequencing of 135 peripheral blood samples, made up of fewer than 50 ophthalmopathy patients, some 76 hyperthyroidism patients and about 17 progressor patients.

CDR1 is given as DFQATT and CDR2 as SNEGSKA, both from the germline V gene (reference sequence). There are 13 amino acids in the CDR3, from cysteine to phenylalanine inclusive. Of all the DNA, just the CDR3 is kept, 39 bases in frame from base 1. TCR beta CDR3 regions were amplified from RNA transcripts. A first-round RT-PCR of the TCR CDR3 used the HTBI primer set with the Qiagen OneStep RT-PCR kit. A second multiplex PCR round built the libraries, followed by size selection and purification. Libraries were sequenced paired-end with 100 bp reads on an Illumina HiSeq2000. The study's own analysis went as follows. SOAPnuke was used to process the raw data, throwing out any read that contained adapters or uncalled bases, had a mean Phred below 15, or lacked an exact constant-primer or identifier match. COPE v1.2.5 was used to merge high-quality paired reads, and clonotypes were defined as unique nucleotide sequences. MiTCR v1.1 was used to align the clonotypes against IMGT TRBV, TRBD and TRBJ reference segments. The analysis included only V-J combinations with a frequency above 0.0001, which together covered approximately 99% of the repertoires. A TCS score was defined as the ratio between F50 (clonal expansion) and ExV (chaos), using BLOSUM62-based TCRdist between CDR3 peptides within each V-J. Welch's t-statistics and random forest reduced several hundred V-J features to 10 to 15, which were used in a naive Bayes classifier (R e1071). The similarity between thyroid and blood repertoires was quantified using the Morisita-Horn index. Using fastp trimming at Q25 and MiXCR clonotype assembly, TCRdb reanalyzed the public sequencing data and kept in-frame beta chains. Rows with a matching CDR3 protein are joined into one entry that keeps the most common DNA and genes. The V and J calls shown here were made by TCRdb, not taken from the authors' results. In all, the sample holds nearly 750,000 distinct CDR3 sequences, and 35% of those were seen once. The top ten clonotypes cover around 30% of the sample.

Graves' hyperthyroidism was defined as stable when no progression to ophthalmopathy occurred over 18 months of follow-up. Hyperthyroidism patients were aged 18 to 65 years and newly diagnosed, with disease duration of less than 2 months. Patients with uncontrolled infections, other autoimmune diseases, pregnancy or lactation were excluded. Clinical symptoms, serum thyroxine and TRAb, thyroid ultrasound, and orbital computed tomography formed the basis for the diagnoses. PBMCs were separated from under 11 ml of fresh peripheral blood using Ficoll-Paque density gradient centrifugation. Trizol reagent was used to extract total RNA, and RNA quality was then checked on an Agilent 2100 Bioanalyzer. The investigation overall reported the following: Sample size was not statistically predetermined, and blinding of investigators to group allocation was not performed. Most expanded thyroid clonotypes (frequency above 0.001) were also detected in blood, a finding suggesting that blood repertoires may reflect thyroid immune responses. Ophthalmopathy was separated from stable hyperthyroidism by a 13 V-J signature model, with 85% to 90% sensitivity and approximately 81% specificity obtained in cross-validation and 80%/75% obtained in testing. During validation, the model predicted progression to ophthalmopathy a median of approximately 6 months ahead of onset, with around 71% sensitivity and more than 72% specificity.

The V and J segments used are TRBV20-1 and TRBJ2-5; 10 junctional bases match TRBD2. The J call is in doubt because the DNA end fits TRBJ2-1 better. The clonotype originates from a woman aged 40 to 49 with Graves' hyperthyroidism. The sample comprised blood. The CDR3 protein sequence reads: CSADSSGRVGQFF. The nucleotides read TGCAGTGCTGACTCAAGCGGGAGGGTAGGGCAGTTCTTC.